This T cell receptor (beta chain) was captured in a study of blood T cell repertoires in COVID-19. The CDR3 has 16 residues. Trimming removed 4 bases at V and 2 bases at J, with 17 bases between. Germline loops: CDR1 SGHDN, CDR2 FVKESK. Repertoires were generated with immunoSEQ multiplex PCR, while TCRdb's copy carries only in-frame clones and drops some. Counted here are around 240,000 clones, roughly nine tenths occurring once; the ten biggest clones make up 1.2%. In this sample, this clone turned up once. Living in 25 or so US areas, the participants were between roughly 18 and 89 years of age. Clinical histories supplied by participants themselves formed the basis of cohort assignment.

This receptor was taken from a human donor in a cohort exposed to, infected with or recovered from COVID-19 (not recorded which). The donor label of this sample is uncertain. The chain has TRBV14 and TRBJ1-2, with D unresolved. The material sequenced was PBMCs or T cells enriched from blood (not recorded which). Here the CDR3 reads CASSPSTVPGNYGYTF. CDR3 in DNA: TGTGCCAGCAGCCCCTCAACGGTTCCAGGAAACTATGGCTACACCTTC.